Sequencing of this T cell receptor beta chain was carried out in a study of blood T cell repertoires in COVID-19. Study-wide context: The United States, Italy and Spain were the sources of the acute and convalescent COVID-19 samples.

Looked up from germline, CDR1 is MNHEY and CDR2 is SVGAGI. Unmatched junction bases numbered 6, after V lost 6 bases and J lost 3 bases. There are 14 residues in the CDR3. The assay was immunoSEQ multiplex PCR, and TCRdb's table has in-frame clones only and misses some. This sample yields over 250,000 clones, of which roughly 85% are seen a single time; approximately 5% belongs to the top ten. This clonotype originated in a man aged 50 to 59 with active or convalescent COVID-19. The material sequenced was peripheral blood. The rearrangement joins TRBV6-5 to TRBJ2-3, with 7 bases identical to TRBD2. The CDR3 bases are TGTGCCAGCAGAAGCGGGATGGGTACAGATACGCAGTATTTT. This sequence encodes CASRSGMGTDTQYF.